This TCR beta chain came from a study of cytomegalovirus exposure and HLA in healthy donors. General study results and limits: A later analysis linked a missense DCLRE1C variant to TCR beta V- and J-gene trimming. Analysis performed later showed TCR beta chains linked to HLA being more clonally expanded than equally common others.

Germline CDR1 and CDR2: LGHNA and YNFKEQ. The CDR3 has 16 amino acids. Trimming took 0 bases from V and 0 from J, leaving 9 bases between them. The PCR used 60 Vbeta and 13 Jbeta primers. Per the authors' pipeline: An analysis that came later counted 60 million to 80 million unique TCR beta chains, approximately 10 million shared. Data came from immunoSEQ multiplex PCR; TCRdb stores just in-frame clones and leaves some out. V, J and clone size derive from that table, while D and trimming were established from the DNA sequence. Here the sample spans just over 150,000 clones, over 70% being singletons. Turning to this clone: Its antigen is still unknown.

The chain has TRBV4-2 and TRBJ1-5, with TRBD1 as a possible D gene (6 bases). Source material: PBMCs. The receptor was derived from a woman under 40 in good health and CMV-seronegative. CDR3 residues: CASSQEDRNSNQPQHF. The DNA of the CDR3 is TGTGCCAGCAGCCAAGAAGACAGGAATAGCAATCAGCCCCAGCATTTT.